The 20 T cell receptor beta chains given below trace back to one sample, sequenced in a study of blood T cell repertoires in COVID-19. Repertoires were generated with immunoSEQ multiplex PCR, while TCRdb's copy carries only in-frame clones and drops some. Of roughly 32,000 clones listed, about 75% are singletons. Sequenced input: peripheral blood. The receptors were sampled from a man at least 80 years old with active or convalescent COVID-19.

The chain has TRBV27 and TRBJ1-4; 7 bases fit TRBD1. J gave up 7 bases and V 5 bases, and 7 bases lay outside the gene matches. Germline V CDR1 and CDR2: MNHEY, SMNVEV (reference sequence). This CDR3 is 14 amino acids long. The CDR3 coding sequence is TGTGCCAGCAGTAAACAGGGGATGGGTGAAAAACTGTTTTTT. Its protein product is CASSKQGMGEKLFF.

The chain carries TRBV28 and TRBJ2-5, with TRBD2 identical over 7 bases. CDR3 length: 17 amino acids. V was clipped by 7 bases and J by 5 bases; unmatched bases: 19. Germline lookup yields CDR1 MDHEN and CDR2 SYDVKM. CDR3 amino acids: CASTSVAGVVGRETQYF. CDR3 nucleotide sequence: TGTGCCAGCACCTCTGTTGCGGGAGTTGTAGGGCGGGAGACCCAGTACTTC.

CDR3 DNA: TGTGCCAGCAGTCCGATTCTTGGGGAGGACACTGAAGCTTTCTTT. The encoded protein is CASSPILGEDTEAFF. The V gene is TRBV7-9, the J gene TRBJ1-1, with D unclear. From germline, CDR1 is SEHNR and CDR2 FQNEAQ (reference sequence). This CDR3 spans 15 amino acids. Deletions cut 6 bases from V and 3 bases from J, with 17 bases between.

The V call is TRBV28, the J call TRBJ1-6; 9 bases line up with TRBD1. Losses at the gene ends were 6 bases for V and 9 bases for J; bases not matched to a gene: 9. Germline V CDR1 and CDR2: MDHEN, SYDVKM. The CDR3 length is 15 residues. The CDR3 sequence: CASSLGQGEGSPLHF. The DNA for the CDR3 is TGTGCCAGCAGCCTGGGACAGGGCGAAGGTTCACCCCTCCACTTT.

The chain uses TRBV6-5 and TRBJ1-5, with unresolved D. This CDR3 region has 15 residues. Germline assignment: CDR1 MNHEY and CDR2 SVGAGI. The ends were cut back, 2 bases at V and 4 bases at J, with 12 bases in the middle. DNA of the CDR3: TGTGCCAGCAGTTACACGTGGCAGAAAAATCAGCCCCAGCATTTT. It translates to CASSYTWQKNQPQHF.

CDR3: CASSAGYLPRMNEKLFF. The CDR3 nucleotides are TGTGCCAGCAGTGCGGGTTACTTGCCCCGGATGAATGAAAAACTGTTTTTT. The gene calls are TRBV2 and TRBJ1-4; D uncertain. The V end lost 4 bases, the J end lost 5 bases, and 20 bases lay between the germline ends. The germline V gene has CDR1 SNHLY and CDR2 FYNNEI. The CDR3 runs to 17 residues. The entire variable domain, with the rest obtained from reference TRBV2 and TRBJ1-4, is as follows: EPEVTQTPSHQVTQMGQEVILRCVPISNHLYFYWYRQILGQKVEFLVSFYNNEISEKSEIFDDQFSVERPDGSNFTLKIRSTKLEDSAMYFCASSAGYLPRMNEKLFFGSGTQLSVL.

The chain is built from TRBV14 and TRBJ1-6, with 8 bases matching TRBD1. Losses at the gene ends were 4 bases for V and 1 base for J; bases not matched to a gene: 6. The germline gives CDR1 SGHDN, CDR2 FVKESK. CDR3 length: 17 residues. In DNA, the CDR3 is TGTGCCAGCAGCCGTGGACAGGGAACGTCCTATAATTCACCCCTCCACTTT. Translation gives CASSRGQGTSYNSPLHF.

The V call is TRBV11-2, the J call TRBJ2-7; possibly TRBD2 for D (6 bases). With 1 base removed from V and 3 bases from J, the gap between germline ends came to 19 bases. Germline V gene lookup returns CDR1 SGHAT and CDR2 FQNNGV. The length of the CDR3 is 17 residues. The CDR3, as DNA: TGTGCCAGCAGCTTAGCATATACGGCGGGACCCTACTACGAGCAGTACTTC. This encodes CASSLAYTAGPYYEQYF.

The V and J genes are TRBV6-6 and TRBJ2-7; 9 bases agree with TRBD1. This CDR3 contains 16 residues. From germline, CDR1 is MNHNY and CDR2 SVGAGI (reference sequence). The J segment lost 2 bases and the V segment lost 6 bases, leaving 11 bases of the junction unmatched. CDR3 in DNA: TGTGCCAGCAGGACAACCGGGACAGGGCTAGCCTACGAGCAGTACTTC. This encodes CASRTTGTGLAYEQYF.

This chain joins TRBV28 and TRBJ1-6; 8 bases fit TRBD1. The germline CDR1 and CDR2 sequences are MDHEN and SYDVKM. This CDR3 comprises 17 residues. Trimming took 0 bases from V and 5 from J; bases not matched to a gene: 6. The CDR3 sequence: CASSLWDRAVDNSPLHF. CDR3 DNA sequence: TGTGCCAGCAGTTTATGGGACAGGGCCGTCGATAATTCACCCCTCCACTTT.

This clone was observed a few times. This sequence joins TRBV18 and TRBJ1-1; 7 bases map to TRBD1. The CDR3 has 13 amino acids. The ends lost 6 bases at V and 3 bases at J; junction bases unmatched: 4. The germline V gene has CDR1 KGHSH and CDR2 LQKENI. This CDR3 is CASSRDSYTEAFF. CDR3 nucleotides: TGTGCCAGCTCTCGGGACAGTTACACTGAAGCTTTCTTT.

The genes are TRBV4-2 and TRBJ2-1; D perhaps matches TRBD1 (7 bases). The germline V gene has CDR1 LGHNA and CDR2 YNFKEQ. The CDR3 spans 16 residues. Trimming left V 2 bases short and J 6 bases short, with 17 bases between. CDR3 region: CASSQSPGQEGNEQFF. As DNA, the CDR3 is TGTGCCAGCAGCCAAAGTCCTGGACAGGAGGGCAATGAGCAGTTCTTC.

The chain has TRBV10-2 and TRBJ2-7; 7 bases match TRBD1. The J segment lost 4 bases and the V segment lost 4 bases, leaving 10 bases of the junction unmatched. This CDR3 spans 15 amino acids. Germline CDR1 is WSHSY and CDR2 is SAAADI. In nucleotides, the CDR3 is TGCGCCAGCAGTGGAGGGCAGGGGGTAGCGTACGAGCAGTACTTC. Its protein is CASSGGQGVAYEQYF.

The chain has TRBV7-3 and TRBJ2-1; D uncertain. V lost 5 bases to trimming and J lost 0 bases, with 14 bases between them. Germline V CDR1 and CDR2: SGHTA, FQGTGA. There are 16 residues in the CDR3. The CDR3 DNA sequence: TGTGCCAGCAGCCCTACATCAGGAAACTCCTACAATGAGCAGTTCTTC. Protein: CASSPTSGNSYNEQFF.

The chain employs TRBV27 and TRBJ1-2; a weak D match, TRBD1 (6 bases). The V end was cut by 8 bases, the J end by 3 bases, with 19 bases between. Germline V gene sequence: CDR1 MNHEY, CDR2 SMNVEV (reference sequence). The CDR3 totals 15 residues. This chain's CDR3 is CASATGGRLYYGYTF. CDR3 nucleotide sequence: TGTGCCAGCGCGACCGGGGGGCGCTTGTACTATGGCTACACCTTC.

The chain links TRBV5-6 to TRBJ1-2, with 12 bases identical to TRBD1. This CDR3 has 15 amino acids. The ends lost 4 bases at V and 7 bases at J; junction bases unmatched: 8. Germline assignment: CDR1 SGHDT and CDR2 YYEEEE. The CDR3 region is CASSPPGTGGLGYTF. The DNA of the CDR3 is TGTGCCAGCAGCCCCCCCGGGACAGGGGGCCTTGGCTACACCTTC.

This clone is a singleton in its sample. This chain links TRBV5-8 with TRBJ1-5; D uncertain. This CDR3 has 15 amino acids. Germline V CDR1 and CDR2: SGHTS, YDEGEE. V shed 4 bases and J shed 0 bases, with 11 bases lying between them. The DNA of the CDR3 is TGTGCCAGCAGCCAGGACGGGGATAGCAATCAGCCCCAGCATTTT. It specifies CASSQDGDSNQPQHF.

This clone was counted only a few times. The chain recombines TRBV7-6 with TRBJ2-7; 9 nucleotides align to TRBD1. This CDR3 contains 15 residues. The J segment lost 6 bases and the V segment lost 5 bases, leaving 11 bases of the junction unmatched. CDR1 and CDR2 (germline): SGHVS, FNYEAQ. Here the CDR3 reads CASSVRQGDSGEQYF. DNA for the CDR3: TGTGCCAGCAGCGTCCGACAGGGGGACTCAGGCGAGCAGTACTTC.

This rearrangement joins TRBV29-1 to TRBJ2-1; D is perhaps TRBD2 (5 bases). Germline lookup yields CDR1 SQVTM and CDR2 ANQGSEA. The ends were cut back, 5 bases at V and 7 bases at J, with 18 bases in the middle. CDR3 length equals 14 residues. The CDR3 DNA reads as TGCAGCGTTCTGACTAACGAAAGAGGTAATGAGCAGTTCTTC. It specifies CSVLTNERGNEQFF.

The V gene is TRBV28, the J gene TRBJ2-3; the D gene is possibly TRBD1 (6 bases). CDR1 is MDHEN and CDR2 is SYDVKM in the germline V gene. The CDR3 sequence is 18 residues long. V was cut by 8 bases and J by 6 bases, with 30 bases left in between. The chain's CDR3 is CASPPAGTSADEVDTQYF. The CDR3 coding sequence is TGTGCCAGCCCTCCGGCCGGGACATCAGCGGACGAAGTGGATACGCAGTATTTT.